This paragraph covers one T cell receptor beta chain sequence. The antigen remains unidentified. Clones were sequenced by immunoSEQ multiplex PCR, and TCRdb holds only the in-frame ones, with some missing. The data hold some 530,000 clones, with over 70% observed a single time. Those who donated were healthy HIV-negative adults, with no recent acute infections or vaccinations reported. This specimen belongs to a study of shared clonotypes between healthy human individuals. The length of the CDR3 is 11 residues. V lost 7 bases, J lost 8 bases, and 9 bases lay in between. Germline assignment: CDR1 SGDLS and CDR2 YYNGEE. General study findings and limits: Sampling included only blood; tissue repertoires likely differ.

The sequence derives from a woman in her thirties or forties in good health. Some clones in this sample may be carry-over from other donors' samples. The chain employs TRBV9 and TRBJ2-2, with D possibly being TRBD1 (5 bases). The source material was PBMCs. The CDR3 is CASWGGGELFF. The CDR3 nucleotides read TGTGCCAGCTGGGGCGGTGGGGAGCTGTTTTTT.